Included here is one TCR beta chain sequence, with context. Its antigen is unknown. This may come from a read error, since a much larger clone is one base off. This sample was included in a study of T cells in Graves' hyperthyroidism and ophthalmopathy. Study findings and constraints: Blood also carried most thyroid clonotypes expanded above 0.001. Ophthalmopathy stood apart from stable hyperthyroidism in a 13 V-J model.

Exclusion followed for patients with uncontrolled infection, other autoimmune disease, pregnancy or lactation. Every diagnosis used clinical symptoms, serum thyroxine and TRAb, thyroid ultrasound and orbital computed tomography. The germline V gene has CDR1 SEHNR and CDR2 FQNEAQ (reference sequence). This CDR3 has 13 amino acids. TCR beta CDR3 regions were amplified from RNA transcripts. The study used the HTBI primer set for a first-round RT-PCR of the TCR CDR3. TCRdb recomputed calls from the multiplex PCR reads with MiXCR, one row per CDR3 protein. The sample consists of around 660,000 distinct CDR3 sequences, 45% of them appearing once.

What was sequenced was peripheral blood or thyroid tissue (not recorded which). V gene TRBV7-9 combines with J gene TRBJ2-5; D not resolved. This sequence originates from an adult man with Graves' disease, either hyperthyroidism or ophthalmopathy (not recorded which). The CDR3 nucleotides are TGTGCCAGCAGCTTAGATCCCCAAGAGACCCAGCACTTC. It is translated as CASSLDPQETQHF. The whole variable domain, filled in from reference TRBV7-9 and TRBJ2-5, reads DTGVSQNPRHKITKRGQNVTFRCDPISEHNRLYWYRQTLGQGPEFLTYFQNEAQLEKSRLLSDRFSAERPKGSFSTLEIQRTEQGDSAMYLCASSLDPQETQHFGPGTRLLVL.